Presented here are 19 T cell receptor beta chains from one specimen sequenced in a study of T-cell reconstitution after alpha-beta-depleted transplantation in children. Unique molecular identifiers featured in how the TCRbeta library was prepared. TCRdb analysed the PCR reads with MiXCR anew, one entry per CDR3 protein. The sample lists over 200,000 distinct CDR3 sequences, approximately 10% occurring once. This specimen consisted of PBMCs, obtained before TCRalphabeta/CD19-depleted stem cell transplant. Source of these receptors: a child under two years old with acute myeloid leukemia, due to receive a stem cell transplant.

Remarks on this clonotype: A much larger clone differs from this one at a single base, so this may be a read error. CDR3 in DNA: TGTGCCAGCAGTTTTGATTATAGCAATCAGCCCCAGCATTTT. Translated: CASSFDYSNQPQHF. This chain links TRBV28 with TRBJ1-5, with unresolved D. Deletions cut 3 bases from V and 0 bases from J, with 6 bases between. The CDR3 runs 14 residues. Germline-derived CDR1 and CDR2 are MDHEN and SYDVKM.

This clonotype was seen many times. The chain carries TRBV28 and TRBJ2-7; TRBD1 matches 8 bases. J gave up 6 bases and V 5 bases, and 6 bases lay outside the gene matches. Germline lookup yields CDR1 MDHEN and CDR2 SYDVKM. This CDR3 is built from 13 residues. The CDR3: CASSQGQGSEQYF. CDR3 DNA: TGTGCCAGCAGTCAAGGACAGGGATCCGAGCAGTACTTC.

This clonotype was observed many times. The chain joins TRBV6-2 or TRBV6-3 to TRBJ2-1; possible D gene TRBD1, 5 bases. The V gene's germline CDR1 is MNHEY and CDR2 SVGEGT. This CDR3 contains 20 residues. The V end was cut by 4 bases, the J end by 0 bases, with 25 bases between. CDR3: CASSSPGLGLFASSYNEQFF. In DNA, the CDR3 is TGTGCCAGCAGTTCCCCAGGGCTGGGCTTATTCGCGAGCTCCTACAATGAGCAGTTCTTC.

A word on this clonotype: This may arise from a read error, as a much more abundant clone is one base away. The gene calls are TRBV29-1 and TRBJ2-7; D gene ambiguous. The V and J ends lost 8 bases and 2 bases respectively, with 13 bases between them. CDR3 length: 12 amino acids. Germline V CDR1 and CDR2: SQVTM, ANQGSEA. The CDR3 loop is CSTEWSTYEQYF. The CDR3 DNA reads as TGCAGCACCGAATGGTCCACCTACGAGCAGTACTTC.

The chain combines TRBV20-1 with TRBJ1-5; 7 nucleotides align to TRBD1. The CDR3 runs 15 residues. CDR1 DFQATT and CDR2 SNEGSKA come from the germline V gene (reference sequence). After removal of 0 bases from V and 2 bases from J, the junction contained 4 bases not matched to a gene. CDR3 loop: CSARDRGSGNQPQHF. The DNA for the CDR3 is TGCAGTGCTAGAGACAGGGGGTCAGGCAATCAGCCCCAGCATTTT.

This clonotype was observed many times. The chain couples TRBV6-5 to TRBJ2-1; the D gene is possibly TRBD2 (5 bases). V dropped 5 bases and J dropped 0 bases, with 5 bases sitting between them. CDR1 MNHEY and CDR2 SVGAGI come from the germline V gene. This CDR3 comprises 13 residues. The CDR3, as DNA: TGTGCCAGCAGTCGGGACTCCTACAATGAGCAGTTCTTC. It encodes CASSRDSYNEQFF.

This clonotype was recorded at least ten times. The chain joins TRBV4-1 to TRBJ2-7; D not certain. The germline gives CDR1 MGHRA, CDR2 YSYEKL. Trimming removed 1 base from V and 7 bases from J, with 11 bases in between. There are 13 residues in the CDR3. The CDR3 nucleotides are TGCGCCAGCAGCCAAGGCGTTGCAAAGGAGCAGTACTTC. This codes for CASSQGVAKEQYF.

This clonotype was counted many times. The gene calls are TRBV3-1 and TRBJ2-1, with 10 bases lining up with TRBD2. J gave up 0 bases and V 7 bases, and 30 bases lay outside the gene matches. In germline, CDR1 is LGHDT, CDR2 YNNKEL (reference sequence). The CDR3 spans 24 residues. The CDR3 DNA follows: TGTGCCAGCACCACTCTGAGGAAGGGGTCCAAGGGTAGCGGGAGGATAAGCTCCTACAATGAGCAGTTCTTC. Amino acids: CASTTLRKGSKGSGRISSYNEQFF.

This clonotype was observed at least ten times. This chain uses TRBV5-4 with TRBJ2-3; 12 nucleotides agree with TRBD2. The junction had 8 bases not matched to a gene; V was cut back by 2 bases and J by 7 bases. The V gene's germline CDR1 is SGHNT and CDR2 YYREEE (reference sequence). CDR3 size: 16 residues. The CDR3 loop reads CASSFRLAGEGYTQYF. The CDR3 DNA sequence: TGTGCCAGCAGCTTCAGACTAGCGGGAGAAGGATATACGCAGTATTTT.

At least ten counts were recorded for this clonotype. This sequence joins TRBV7-2 and TRBJ2-3; TRBD2 aligns across 7 bases. V was clipped by 0 bases and J by 3 bases; unmatched bases: 0. The CDR3 totals 14 residues. From germline, CDR1 is SGHTA and CDR2 FQGNSA. Written as DNA, the CDR3 is TGTGCCAGCAGCTTAGCTAGCGGGACAGATACGCAGTATTTT. Amino acids: CASSLASGTDTQYF.

Ten or more counts support this clonotype. The chain recombines TRBV6-1 with TRBJ1-5; D not resolved. In germline, CDR1 is MNHNS, CDR2 SASEGT. The V gene lost 4 bases and the J gene lost 9 bases, with 16 bases spanning the gap. The CDR3 has 14 residues. In DNA, the CDR3 is TGTGCCAGCAGTGCTGTCCTTGTTGTCCGGCCCCAGCATTTT. The encoded protein is CASSAVLVVRPQHF.

This clonotype was counted at least ten times. CDR3 bases: TGCAGTGCTCCAAAGACAGGGCAGAGTGAAGCTTTCTTT. This sequence encodes CSAPKTGQSEAFF. The V call is TRBV20-1, the J call TRBJ1-1; 7 bases match TRBD1. The CDR3 extends over 13 amino acids. After removal of 5 bases from V and 7 bases from J, the junction contained 10 bases not matched to a gene. Germline lookup yields CDR1 DFQATT and CDR2 SNEGSKA (reference sequence).

This clonotype was picked up many times. This rearrangement joins TRBV18 to TRBJ2-5; TRBD1 might be the D (6 bases). V was shortened by 1 base and J by 4 bases, with 10 bases between the two germline ends. The CDR3 is 14 residues long. The V gene's germline CDR1 is KGHSH and CDR2 LQKENI. The chain's CDR3 is CASSPQQGIETQYF. Here the CDR3 DNA reads TGTGCCAGCTCACCACAACAGGGAATAGAGACCCAGTACTTC.

The gene calls are TRBV28 and TRBJ2-2; 13 bases align to TRBD2. Trimming at V came to 5 bases and at J to 4 bases, leaving 7 bases not matched to a gene. CDR1 is MDHEN, CDR2 SYDVKM, per germline. This CDR3 has 17 amino acids. The CDR3 DNA is TGTGCCAGCAGTACCCCCGGGACTAGCGGGATCACCGGGGAGCTGTTTTTT. Protein product: CASSTPGTSGITGELFF.

This clonotype was picked up many times. This rearrangement joins TRBV5-1 to TRBJ2-7, with 9 bases lining up with TRBD2. CDR3 size: 16 residues. Unmatched junction bases numbered 8, after V lost 1 base and J lost 3 bases. Germline assignment: CDR1 SGHRS and CDR2 YFSETQ. CDR3 amino acids: CASSLYEREANYEQYF. The CDR3 DNA follows: TGCGCCAGCAGCTTGTACGAGCGGGAGGCCAACTACGAGCAGTACTTC.

This clonotype was counted at least ten times. The V call is TRBV7-9, the J call TRBJ1-6; unclear D gene. The CDR3 spans 10 residues. With 5 bases removed from V and 14 bases from J, the gap between germline ends came to 7 bases. Germline V gives CDR1 SEHNR, CDR2 FQNEAQ (reference sequence). The CDR3 sequence is CASSPLALHF. The CDR3 DNA reads as TGTGCCAGCAGCCCCCTCGCCCTCCACTTT.

At least ten counts were recorded for this clonotype. The CDR3 DNA reads TGCAGCGTTGCGACTAGCGGGAGCTACAATGAGCAGTTCTTC. Translation: CSVATSGSYNEQFF. The chain couples TRBV29-1 to TRBJ2-1, with 12 bases identical to TRBD2. The V gene end was trimmed by 4 bases and the J gene end by 3 bases; junction bases not matched to a gene: 1. The CDR3 loop spans 14 amino acids. Germline CDR1 reads SQVTM; CDR2 reads ANQGSEA.

At least ten counts were recorded for this clonotype. This chain links TRBV12-3 or TRBV12-4 with TRBJ1-1; possible D gene TRBD1, 5 bases. This CDR3 has 15 residues. Trimming removed 5 bases from V and 4 bases from J, with 17 bases in between. CDR3 in DNA: TGTGCCAGCAGTCCTGGTGGGGCGTGGACCACTGAAGCTTTCTTT. Its protein product is CASSPGGAWTTEAFF.

This clonotype appeared many times. The V call is TRBV20-1, the J call TRBJ1-2; D not certain. Germline lookup yields CDR1 DFQATT and CDR2 SNEGSKA (reference sequence). Trimming stripped 2 bases from V and 5 bases from J, with 6 bases between. CDR3 size: 11 residues. CDR3 in DNA: TGCAGTGCTAGAAGAGGGTATGGCTACACCTTC. Residues: CSARRGYGYTF.